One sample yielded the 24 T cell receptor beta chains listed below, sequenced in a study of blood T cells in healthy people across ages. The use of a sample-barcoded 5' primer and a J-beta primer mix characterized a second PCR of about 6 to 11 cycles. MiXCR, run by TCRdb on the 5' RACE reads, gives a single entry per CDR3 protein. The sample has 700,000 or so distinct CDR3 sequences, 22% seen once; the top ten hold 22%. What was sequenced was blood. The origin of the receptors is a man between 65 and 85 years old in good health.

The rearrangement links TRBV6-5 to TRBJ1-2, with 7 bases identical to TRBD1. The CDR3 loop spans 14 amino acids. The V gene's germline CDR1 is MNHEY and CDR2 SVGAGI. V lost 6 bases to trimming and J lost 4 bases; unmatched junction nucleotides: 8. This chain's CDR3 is CASRTGTEAYGYTF. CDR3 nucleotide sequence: TGTGCCAGCAGGACCGGGACAGAGGCCTATGGCTACACCTTC.

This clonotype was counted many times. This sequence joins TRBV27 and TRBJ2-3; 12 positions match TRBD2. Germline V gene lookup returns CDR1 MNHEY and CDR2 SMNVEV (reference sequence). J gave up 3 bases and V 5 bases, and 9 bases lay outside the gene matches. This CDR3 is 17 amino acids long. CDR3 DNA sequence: TGTGCCAGCAGTCCCCAGCTAGCGGGAGGGTCGACAGATACGCAGTATTTT. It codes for CASSPQLAGGSTDTQYF.

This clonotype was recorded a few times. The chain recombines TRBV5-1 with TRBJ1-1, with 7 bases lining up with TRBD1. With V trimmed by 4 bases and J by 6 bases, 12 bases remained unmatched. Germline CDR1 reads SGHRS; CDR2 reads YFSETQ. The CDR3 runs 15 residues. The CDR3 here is CASSPTGHGFAEAFF. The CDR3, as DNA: TGCGCCAGCAGCCCGACAGGGCATGGTTTTGCTGAAGCTTTCTTT. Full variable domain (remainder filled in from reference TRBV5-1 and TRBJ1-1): KAGVTQTPRYLIKTRGQQVTLSCSPISGHRSVSWYQQTPGQGLQFLFEYFSETQRNKGNFPGRFSGRQFSNSRSEMNVSTLELGDSALYLCASSPTGHGFAEAFFGQGTRLTVV.

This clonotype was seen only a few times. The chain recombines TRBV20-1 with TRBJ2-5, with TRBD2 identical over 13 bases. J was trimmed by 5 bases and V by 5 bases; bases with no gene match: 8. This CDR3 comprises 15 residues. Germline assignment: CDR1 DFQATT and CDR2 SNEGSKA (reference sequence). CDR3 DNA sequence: TGCAGTGCTCGCCGACTAGCGGGGGGCAGGGAGACCCAGTACTTC. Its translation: CSARRLAGGRETQYF.

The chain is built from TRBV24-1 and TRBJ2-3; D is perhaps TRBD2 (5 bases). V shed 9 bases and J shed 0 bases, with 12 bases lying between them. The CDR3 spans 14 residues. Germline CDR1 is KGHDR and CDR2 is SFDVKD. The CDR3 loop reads CATRMGGSTDTQYF. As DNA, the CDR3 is TGTGCCACCCGGATGGGCGGGAGCACAGATACGCAGTATTTT.

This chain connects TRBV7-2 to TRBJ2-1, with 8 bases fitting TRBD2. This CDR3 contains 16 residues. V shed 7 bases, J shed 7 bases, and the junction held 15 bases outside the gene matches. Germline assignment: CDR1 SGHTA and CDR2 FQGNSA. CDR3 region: CASTLTGGPKINEQFF. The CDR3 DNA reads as TGTGCCAGCACTTTGACGGGAGGGCCCAAAATAAATGAGCAGTTCTTC.

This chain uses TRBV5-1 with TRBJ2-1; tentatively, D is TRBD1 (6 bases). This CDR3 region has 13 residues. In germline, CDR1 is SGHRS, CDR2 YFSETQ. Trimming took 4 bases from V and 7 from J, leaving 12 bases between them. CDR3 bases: TGCGCCAGCAGCCCGGGGACAAGTAATGAGCAGTTCTTC. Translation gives CASSPGTSNEQFF.

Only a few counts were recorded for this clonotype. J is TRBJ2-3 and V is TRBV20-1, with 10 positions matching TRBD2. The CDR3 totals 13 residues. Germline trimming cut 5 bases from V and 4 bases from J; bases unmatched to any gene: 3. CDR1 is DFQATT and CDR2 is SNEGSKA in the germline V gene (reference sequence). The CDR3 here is CSASSGGADTQYF. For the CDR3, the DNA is TGCAGTGCTTCGAGCGGGGGGGCAGATACGCAGTATTTT.

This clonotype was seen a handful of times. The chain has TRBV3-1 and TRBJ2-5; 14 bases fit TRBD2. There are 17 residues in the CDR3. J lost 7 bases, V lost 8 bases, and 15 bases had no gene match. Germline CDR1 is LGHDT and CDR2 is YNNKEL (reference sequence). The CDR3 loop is CASAFGTSGSRVGTQYF. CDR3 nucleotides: TGTGCCAGCGCGTTTGGGACTAGCGGGAGTCGGGTAGGGACCCAGTACTTC.

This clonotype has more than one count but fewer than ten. This CDR3 is CSARSLRQREAFF. Here the CDR3 DNA reads TGCAGTGCTAGGTCTCTACGACAGCGAGAAGCTTTCTTT. The V call is TRBV20-1, the J call TRBJ1-1; D is perhaps TRBD1 (5 bases). Germline V gene lookup returns CDR1 DFQATT and CDR2 SNEGSKA (reference sequence). There are 13 residues in the CDR3. Trimming removed 3 bases at V and 8 bases at J, with 16 bases between.

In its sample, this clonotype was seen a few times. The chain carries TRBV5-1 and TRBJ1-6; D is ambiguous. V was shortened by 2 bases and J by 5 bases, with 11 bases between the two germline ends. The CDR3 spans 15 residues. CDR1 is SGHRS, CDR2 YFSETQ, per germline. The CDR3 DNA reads TGCGCCAGCAGCTTCTCTGGGCAGAATAATTCACCCCTCCACTTT. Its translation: CASSFSGQNNSPLHF.

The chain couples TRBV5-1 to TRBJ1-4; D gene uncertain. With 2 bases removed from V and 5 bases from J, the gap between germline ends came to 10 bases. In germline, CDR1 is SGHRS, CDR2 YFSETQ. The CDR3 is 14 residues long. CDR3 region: CASSFGNRNEKLFF. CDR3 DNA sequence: TGCGCCAGCAGCTTCGGAAACCGAAATGAAAAACTGTTTTTT.

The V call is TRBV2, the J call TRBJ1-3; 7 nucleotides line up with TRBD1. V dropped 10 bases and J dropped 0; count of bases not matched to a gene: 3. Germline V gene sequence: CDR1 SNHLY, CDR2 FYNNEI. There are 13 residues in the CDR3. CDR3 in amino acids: CATSGGSGNTIYF. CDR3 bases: TGTGCCACCTCAGGGGGCTCTGGAAACACCATATATTTT.

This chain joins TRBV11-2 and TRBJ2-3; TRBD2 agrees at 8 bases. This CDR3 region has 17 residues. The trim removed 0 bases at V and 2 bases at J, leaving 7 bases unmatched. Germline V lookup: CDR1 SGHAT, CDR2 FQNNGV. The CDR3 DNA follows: TGTGCCAGCAGCTTAGATGCCAGCGGGAGTGTCACAGATACGCAGTATTTT. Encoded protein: CASSLDASGSVTDTQYF.

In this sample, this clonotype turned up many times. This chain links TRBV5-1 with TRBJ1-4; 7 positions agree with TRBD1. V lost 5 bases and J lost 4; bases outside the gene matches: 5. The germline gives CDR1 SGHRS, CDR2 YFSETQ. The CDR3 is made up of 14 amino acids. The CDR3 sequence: CASRVGTDNEKLFF. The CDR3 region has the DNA TGCGCCAGCAGAGTAGGGACAGATAATGAAAAACTGTTTTTT.

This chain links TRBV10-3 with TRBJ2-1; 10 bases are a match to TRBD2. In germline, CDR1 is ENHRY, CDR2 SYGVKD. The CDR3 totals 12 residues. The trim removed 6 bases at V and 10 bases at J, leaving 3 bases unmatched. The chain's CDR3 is CAIRGTSDEQFF. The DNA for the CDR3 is TGTGCCATCAGAGGGACTAGCGACGAGCAGTTCTTC.

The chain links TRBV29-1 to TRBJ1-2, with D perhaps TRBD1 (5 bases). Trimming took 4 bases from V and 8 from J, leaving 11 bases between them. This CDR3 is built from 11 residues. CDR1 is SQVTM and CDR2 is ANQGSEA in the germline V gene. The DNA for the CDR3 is TGCAGCGTTGGTACCGCAGGGGGCTACACCTTC. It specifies CSVGTAGGYTF.

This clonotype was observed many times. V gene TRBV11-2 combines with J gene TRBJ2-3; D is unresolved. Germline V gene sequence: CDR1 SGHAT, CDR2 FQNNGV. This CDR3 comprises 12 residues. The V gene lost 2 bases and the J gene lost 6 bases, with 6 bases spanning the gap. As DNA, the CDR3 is TGTGCCAGCAGCTTATTGGCGGATACGCAGTATTTT. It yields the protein CASSLLADTQYF.

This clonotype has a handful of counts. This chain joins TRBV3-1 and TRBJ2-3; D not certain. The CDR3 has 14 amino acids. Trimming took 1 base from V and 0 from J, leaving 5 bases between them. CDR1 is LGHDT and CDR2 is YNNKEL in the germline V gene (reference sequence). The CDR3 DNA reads TGTGCCAGCAGCCAAGTCCCTAGCACAGATACGCAGTATTTT. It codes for CASSQVPSTDTQYF.

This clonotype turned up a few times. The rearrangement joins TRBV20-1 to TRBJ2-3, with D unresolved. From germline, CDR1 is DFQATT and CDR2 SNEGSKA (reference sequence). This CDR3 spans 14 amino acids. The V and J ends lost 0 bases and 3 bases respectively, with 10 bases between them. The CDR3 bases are TGCAGTGCTAGAGATGGCGGTGGGACAGATACGCAGTATTTT. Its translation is CSARDGGGTDTQYF.

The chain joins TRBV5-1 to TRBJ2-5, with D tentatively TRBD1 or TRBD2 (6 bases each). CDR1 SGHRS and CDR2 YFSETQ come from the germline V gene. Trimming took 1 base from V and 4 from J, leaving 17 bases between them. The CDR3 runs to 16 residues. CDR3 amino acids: CASSLQSRGGGETQYF. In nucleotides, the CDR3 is TGCGCCAGCAGCTTGCAGAGCAGGGGAGGCGGAGAGACCCAGTACTTC.

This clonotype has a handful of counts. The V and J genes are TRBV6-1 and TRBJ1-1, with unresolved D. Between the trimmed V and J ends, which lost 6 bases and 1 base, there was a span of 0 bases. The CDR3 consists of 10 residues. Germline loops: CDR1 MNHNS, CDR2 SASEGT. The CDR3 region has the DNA TGTGCCAGCAGGAACACTGAAGCTTTCTTT. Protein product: CASRNTEAFF.

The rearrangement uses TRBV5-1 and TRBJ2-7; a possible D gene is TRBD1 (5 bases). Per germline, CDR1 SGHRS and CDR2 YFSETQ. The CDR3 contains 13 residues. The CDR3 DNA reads TGCGCCAGCAGCTTGGGGACAAGCTACGAGCGGTACGTC. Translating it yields CASSLGTSYERYV.

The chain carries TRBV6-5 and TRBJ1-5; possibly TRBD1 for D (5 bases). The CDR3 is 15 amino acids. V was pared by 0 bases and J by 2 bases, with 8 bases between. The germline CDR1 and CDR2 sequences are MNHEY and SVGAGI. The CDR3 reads CASSYSGAGNQPQHF. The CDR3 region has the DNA TGTGCCAGCAGTTACTCAGGGGCTGGCAATCAGCCCCAGCATTTT.